The 2 T cell receptor beta chains presented below share a single source sample, sequenced in a study of blood T cell repertoires in COVID-19. Produced via immunoSEQ multiplex PCR; TCRdb's table is partial and in-frame only. The sample includes around 280,000 clones, approximately 80% of them seen just once. The sample taken for sequencing was peripheral blood. Receptor source: a woman aged 50 to 60 with active or convalescent COVID-19.

The V and J genes are TRBV10-3 and TRBJ2-3; 11 nucleotides line up with TRBD2. J was trimmed by 5 bases and V by 0 bases; bases with no gene match: 7. Germline-derived CDR1 and CDR2 are ENHRY and SYGVKD. The CDR3 runs 17 residues. This CDR3 reads CAISESGLAGGEDTQYF. CDR3 nucleotides: TGTGCCATCAGTGAGTCAGGGCTAGCGGGAGGAGAAGATACGCAGTATTTT.

The chain links TRBV4-1 to TRBJ2-3; 9 positions match TRBD1. CDR1 MGHRA and CDR2 YSYEKL come from the germline V gene. V gave up 3 bases and J gave up 4 bases; unmatched junction bases: 5. This CDR3 has 15 residues. This CDR3 is CASSHGQGTPDTQYF. The CDR3 region has the DNA TGCGCCAGCAGCCACGGACAGGGGACACCAGATACGCAGTATTTT.